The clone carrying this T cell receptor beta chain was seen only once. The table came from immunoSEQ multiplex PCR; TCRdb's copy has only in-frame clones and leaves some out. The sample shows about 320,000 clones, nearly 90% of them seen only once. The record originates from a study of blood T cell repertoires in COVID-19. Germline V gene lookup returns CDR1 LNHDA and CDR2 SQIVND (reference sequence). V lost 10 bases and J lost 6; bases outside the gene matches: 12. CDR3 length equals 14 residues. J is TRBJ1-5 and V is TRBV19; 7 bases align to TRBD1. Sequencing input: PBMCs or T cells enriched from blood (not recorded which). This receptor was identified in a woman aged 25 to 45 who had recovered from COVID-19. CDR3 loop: CATRGAGYTQPQHF. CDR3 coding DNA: TGTGCCACCAGGGGGGCGGGTTATACTCAGCCCCAGCATTTT.